This TCR beta chain was sequenced for a study of T-cell reconstitution after alpha-beta-depleted transplantation in children. Germline lookup yields CDR1 SQVTM and CDR2 ANQGSEA. The CDR3 runs to 14 residues. Trimming took 4 bases from V and 4 from J, leaving 14 bases between them. Findings of the study overall: The high TCRbeta diversity at day 60 in some patients came from surviving recipient T cells and thymic progenitors. Several hundred expanded graft clones reportedly gave rise to the alpha-beta T cells present about two months after transplant.

This clonotype was detected only a few times. Its target is not known. TCRbeta library construction was performed incorporating unique molecular identifiers. TCRdb fed the PCR reads into MiXCR, producing one record per CDR3 protein. Counted here are hundreds of thousands of distinct CDR3 sequences, 10% to 15% occurring once; the ten biggest clones make up about 2.2%. The receptor's source is a male patient between 10 and 17 years old who had a stem cell transplant for acute myeloid leukemia, so the T cells may come from the graft donor. The input for sequencing was PBMCs, mostly from graft donor cells, taken 360 days after TCRalphabeta/CD19-depleted stem cell transplant. V is TRBV29-1 and J is TRBJ1-3; perhaps TRBD1 as D (6 bases). CDR3 in amino acids: CSVGGGRGGNTIYF. The CDR3 DNA sequence: TGCAGCGTTGGGGGTGGCAGGGGAGGAAACACCATATATTTT.